This T cell receptor (beta chain) was recovered during a study of T cell repertoires in cytomegalovirus infection. On this clonotype: Its antigen is unidentified.

Study results and limitations: Cumulative public TCR beta family frequency identified CMV carriers with the relevant HLA.

TCRdb reprocessed the reads via MiXCR and lists one record per CDR3 protein. The table includes 450,000 to 600,000 distinct CDR3 sequences, approximately 42% detected once. This CDR3 contains 16 residues. Germline CDR1 reads KGHSH; CDR2 reads LQKENI. V was pared by 5 bases and J by 1 base, with 17 bases between. V and J are TRBV18 and TRBJ1-1; maybe TRBD1 (6 bases). The source material was cultured PBMCs, sampled from culture after CMV antigen stimulation. The TCR sequence derives from a human donor in good health (CMV status not recorded). Some clones in this sample may be carry-over from other donors' samples. This CDR3 is CASSYGTGSTNTEAFF. The CDR3 bases are TGTGCCAGCTCATATGGTACAGGGTCCACGAACACTGAAGCTTTCTTT.